A single T cell receptor beta chain is shown here with its context. The antigen is not known. The same CDR3 is also encoded by other DNA sequences in this sample. Profiled with immunoSEQ multiplex PCR; TCRdb holds only in-frame clones, not every one. The table shows about 86,000 clones, with more than 90% occurring only once. The data were obtained in a study of T cell responses to AZD1222 COVID-19 vaccine. Study overall: Investigators merged groups given second doses at roughly 4 or roughly 12 weeks. Study-wide results and limits: Elevations in Spike-specific TCR breadth and depth followed administration of two AZD1222 doses. Reports say nearly half of spike-specific TCRs go after unmutated variant regions. Clonal diversity was possibly underestimated, and the donors were mostly white British, with more females.

The CDR3 has 13 amino acids. The V gene's germline CDR1 is SGHVS and CDR2 FQNEAQ. Between the trimmed V and J ends, which lost 4 bases and 3 bases, there was a span of 10 bases. The sequencing used peripheral blood, collected on day 0 of AZD1222 vaccination. This rearrangement joins TRBV7-8 to TRBJ2-7; D is ambiguous. This TCR was sampled from an adult in good health. DNA for the CDR3: TGTGCCAGCAGCTCCCCTACCAGCTACGAGCAGTACTTC. Protein sequence: CASSSPTSYEQYF. The whole variable domain, remainder taken from reference TRBV7-8 and TRBJ2-7, is GAGVSQSPRYKVAKRGQDVALRCDPISGHVSLFWYQQALGQGPEFLTYFQNEAQLDKSGLPSDRFFAERPEGSVSTLKIQRTQQEDSAVYLCASSSPTSYEQYFGPGTRLTVT.